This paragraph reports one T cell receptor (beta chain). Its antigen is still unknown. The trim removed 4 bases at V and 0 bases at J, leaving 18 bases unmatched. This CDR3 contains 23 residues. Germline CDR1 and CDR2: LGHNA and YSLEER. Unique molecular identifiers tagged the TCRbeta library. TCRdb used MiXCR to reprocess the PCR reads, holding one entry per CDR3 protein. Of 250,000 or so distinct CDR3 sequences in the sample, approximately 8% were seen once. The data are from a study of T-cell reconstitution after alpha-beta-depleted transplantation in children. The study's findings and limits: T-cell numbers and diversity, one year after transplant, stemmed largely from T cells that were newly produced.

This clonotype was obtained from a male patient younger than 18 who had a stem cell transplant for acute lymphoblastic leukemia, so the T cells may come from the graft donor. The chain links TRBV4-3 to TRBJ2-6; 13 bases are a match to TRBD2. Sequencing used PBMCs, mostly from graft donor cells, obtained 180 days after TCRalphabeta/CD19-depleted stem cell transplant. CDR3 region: CASSLKHWGLAGTNLSGANVLTF. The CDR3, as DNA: TGCGCCAGCAGCCTGAAGCACTGGGGACTAGCGGGGACTAACCTCTCTGGGGCCAACGTCCTGACTTTC.